Presented here are 5 T cell receptor beta chains from one specimen sequenced in a study of T-cell memory formation after mild COVID-19. TCRdb used MiXCR to reprocess the 5' RACE reads, holding one entry per CDR3 protein. Of around 100,000 distinct CDR3 sequences listed, about a fifth are singletons. The sample taken for sequencing was PBMCs or a T cell subset sorted from them (not recorded which). These receptors were obtained from a man younger than 35 who had mild COVID-19 (a few samples of this study predate the infection). Cell type and time point are not known.

V usage is TRBV6-2 or TRBV6-3 and J usage is TRBJ1-1, with TRBD1 matching over 9 bases. The germline CDR1 and CDR2 sequences are MNHEY and SVGEGT. The CDR3 runs 11 residues. V lost 4 bases and J lost 11; bases outside the gene matches: 2. The CDR3 nucleotides are TGTGCCAGCAGTTTCGGACAGGGGGCTTTCTTT. This sequence encodes CASSFGQGAFF.

The V and J genes are TRBV25-1 and TRBJ2-5; 9 bases are shared with TRBD2. The CDR3 has 15 residues. Germline V gene sequence: CDR1 MGHDK, CDR2 SYGVNS. J was trimmed by 4 bases and V by 1 base; bases with no gene match: 4. The CDR3 protein is CASSEWLAGRETQYF. The CDR3 DNA reads as TGTGCCAGCAGTGAATGGCTAGCGGGGAGAGAGACCCAGTACTTC.

This clonotype has ten or more counts. This rearrangement joins TRBV5-1 to TRBJ1-3; D is uncertain. Trimming left V 4 bases short and J 1 base short, with 9 bases between. CDR3 length: 14 amino acids. Per germline, CDR1 SGHRS and CDR2 YFSETQ. In DNA, the CDR3 is TGCGCCAGCAGCCCGTATTCGTCTGGAAACACCATATATTTT. Residues: CASSPYSSGNTIYF.

The chain has TRBV6-2 or TRBV6-3 and TRBJ2-7, with D perhaps matching TRBD1 (5 bases). Looked up from germline, CDR1 is MNHEY and CDR2 is SVGEGT. V was cut by 0 bases and J by 2 bases, with 8 bases left in between. The CDR3 runs to 14 residues. CDR3 sequence: CASSYSGRAYEQYV. In DNA form, the CDR3 reads TGTGCCAGCAGTTACTCTGGCAGGGCCTACGAGCAGTACGTC.

This clonotype was counted only a few times. This sequence joins TRBV11-2 and TRBJ2-3; a weak D match, TRBD1 (6 bases). The CDR3 covers 15 residues. V gave up 1 base and J gave up 5 bases, with 13 bases separating them. From germline, CDR1 is SGHAT and CDR2 FQNNGV. CDR3 sequence (DNA): TGTGCCAGCAGCTTAGGGGCGAGAGGGGGAGATACGCAGTATTTT. Translating it yields CASSLGARGGDTQYF.